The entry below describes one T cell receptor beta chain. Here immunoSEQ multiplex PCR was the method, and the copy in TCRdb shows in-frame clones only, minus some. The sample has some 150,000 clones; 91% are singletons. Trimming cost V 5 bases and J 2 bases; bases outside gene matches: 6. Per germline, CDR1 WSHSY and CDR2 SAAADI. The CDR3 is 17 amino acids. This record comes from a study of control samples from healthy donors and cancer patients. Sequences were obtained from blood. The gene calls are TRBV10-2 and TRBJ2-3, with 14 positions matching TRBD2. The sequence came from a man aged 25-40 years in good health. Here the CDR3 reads CASSRTSGGPSTDTQYF. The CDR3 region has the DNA TGCGCCAGCAGTCGGACTAGCGGGGGGCCTTCCACAGATACGCAGTATTTT.